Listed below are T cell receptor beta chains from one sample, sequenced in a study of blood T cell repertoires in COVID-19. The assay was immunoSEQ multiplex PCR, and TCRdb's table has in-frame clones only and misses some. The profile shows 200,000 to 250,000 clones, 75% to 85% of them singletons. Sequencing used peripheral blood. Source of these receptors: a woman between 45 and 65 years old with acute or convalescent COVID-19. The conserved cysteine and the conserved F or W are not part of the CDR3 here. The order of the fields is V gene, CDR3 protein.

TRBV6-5,ASSYEEGAFGTEAF
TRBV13,ASSKLSARGLGETQY
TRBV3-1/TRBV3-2,ASSGLEGPTEAF
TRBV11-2,ASSPLLAGQKAGEQF
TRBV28,ASNTGTGGGGSPLH
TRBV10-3,AISDLVAPTDTQY
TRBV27,ASSLRRTAARSPLH
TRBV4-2,ASSQESGNEQY
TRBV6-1,ASSELAGANVLT
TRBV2,ASMARIYNEQF
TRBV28,ASSPPGFRETQY
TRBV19,ASRGTGTSTDTQY
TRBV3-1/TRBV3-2,ASSQAGEGATNEKLF
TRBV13,ASSPGLAGGNRNTGELF
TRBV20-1,SASIRKETQY
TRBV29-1,SVAVSSGSVNTGELF
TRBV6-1,ASSEVVRVGNYGYT
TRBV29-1,SVVVDRGYGYT
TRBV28,ASSSGGPAYEQY
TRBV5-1,ASSSTGRGRAGELF
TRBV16,ASSQGTGGNSPLH
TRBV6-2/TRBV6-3,ASSYRGGNTEAF
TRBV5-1,ASSLDRATDTEAF
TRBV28,ASSRDTSSYEQY
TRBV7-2,ASSFTANTEAF
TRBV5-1,ASSLYRGGGADTQY
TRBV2,ASTGINQPQH
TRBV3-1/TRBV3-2,ASSRFLAGVETQY
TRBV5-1,ASSLWGGELYNEQF
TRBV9,ASGQGRANYGYT
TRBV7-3,ASSPGLAEYNEQF
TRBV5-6,ASSRDWASTDTQY
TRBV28,ASSTGTSGINEQF
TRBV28,ASSPLGGSPLQPQH
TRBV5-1,ASSLAQGTNYGYT
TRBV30,AWSVKPPGGTEAF
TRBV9,ASSGQGVGSDTQY
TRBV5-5,ASSHTGTGSYASENTIY
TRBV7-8,ASSGGVRETQY
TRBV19,ASSIAGLAGTDTQY
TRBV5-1,ASSLPGAGANVLT
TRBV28,ASSFRVDAYGYT
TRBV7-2,ASSSGLAAQTYEQY
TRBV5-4,ATKRWGRGSYNEQF
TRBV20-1,SARGGVEQF
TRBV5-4,ASSVQVNEQY
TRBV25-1,ASSAQGDQPQH
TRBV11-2,ASSLEGLTFYNEQF
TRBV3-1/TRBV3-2,ASSKILPGYNNYGYT
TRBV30,AWTRANTGELF
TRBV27,ASSLKGPWYNEQF
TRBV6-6,ASSYTGVKYGYT
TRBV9,ASSVTGSGNTIY
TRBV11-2,ASSPAGANTEAF
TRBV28,ASSLHRSTGQGNYGYT
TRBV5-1,ASSLSGGPGAGEKLF
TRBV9,ASSNTGDPVSPQH
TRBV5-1,ASRTLAGEMYEQY
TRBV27,ASSSLGGTEAF